Each of the 19 T cell receptor beta chains below was sequenced from the same sample in a study of CD8 T cells in ankylosing spondylitis. TCRdb reanalysed the 5' RACE reads using MiXCR and keeps one entry per CDR3 protein. The sample lists 250,000 or so distinct CDR3 sequences, about 10% seen once, with approximately 6.6% in the top ten. What was sequenced was blood, either unsorted or a sorted T cell fraction (not recorded which). Every receptor here comes from a male donor with ankylosing spondylitis or in good health (not recorded which).

The chain joins TRBV5-1 to TRBJ1-1; 10 bases align to TRBD1. Germline assignment: CDR1 SGHRS and CDR2 YFSETQ. V trimming: 9 bases; J trimming: 3 bases; junction bases outside the gene matches: 5. This CDR3 spans 13 amino acids. CDR3 in amino acids: CATRQGADTEAFF. In DNA, the CDR3 is TGCGCCACCAGACAGGGGGCGGACACTGAAGCTTTCTTT.

This clonotype was detected many times. A read error may produce the germline difference seen at one junction end. The V gene is TRBV29-1, the J gene TRBJ2-5; D is uncertain. This CDR3 region has 16 residues. CDR1 is SQVTM and CDR2 is ANQGSEA in the germline V gene. The CDR3 coding sequence is TGCAGCGACCAACTCCTTAGACCCAGGCCCCAAGAGACCCAGTATTTC. Protein product: CSDQLLRPRPQETQYF.

The rearrangement uses TRBV18 and TRBJ1-2; the D is unclear. The germline V gene has CDR1 KGHSH and CDR2 LQKENI. The CDR3 covers 13 residues. V gave up 1 base and J gave up 1 base, with 4 bases separating them. CDR3 loop: CASSPQFNYGYTF. CDR3 sequence (DNA): TGTGCCAGCTCACCACAGTTTAACTATGGCTACACCTTC.

Only a few counts were recorded for this clonotype. V and J are TRBV20-1 and TRBJ1-2; D not resolved. V was clipped by 2 bases and J by 1 base, with 11 bases between them. The CDR3 consists of 14 residues. The germline V gene encodes CDR1 DFQATT and CDR2 SNEGSKA (reference sequence). CDR3 region: CSARRGRLNYGYTF. The DNA for the CDR3 is TGCAGTGCTAGACGCGGCCGACTTAACTATGGCTACACCTTC.

This clonotype was seen ten or more times. This sequence joins TRBV10-3 and TRBJ2-5, with D hard to call. Trimming removed 4 bases from V and 5 bases from J, with 11 bases in between. This CDR3 is built from 13 residues. The V gene's germline CDR1 is ENHRY and CDR2 SYGVKD. CDR3 nucleotide sequence: TGTGCCATCAGTGGTGCCTTATGGGAGACCCAGTACTTC. It specifies CAISGALWETQYF.

The chain employs TRBV27 and TRBJ1-4; unclear D gene. V lost 3 bases to trimming and J lost 8 bases, with 22 bases between them. The CDR3 extends over 17 amino acids. Germline assignment: CDR1 MNHEY and CDR2 SMNVEV (reference sequence). CDR3 amino acids: CASSFGRAPSSGEKLFF. The CDR3 nucleotides read TGTGCCAGCAGTTTTGGGCGGGCGCCCTCCTCGGGGGAAAAACTGTTTTTT.

In the case of this clonotype: This may be a read error, as it is one base from a much larger clone. The rearrangement links TRBV12-3 or TRBV12-4 to TRBJ1-5, with TRBD1 identical over 7 bases. This CDR3 region has 14 residues. This CDR3 reads CVSSPGTVSQPQHF. The CDR3 DNA is TGTGTCAGCAGTCCAGGGACAGTCTCCCAGCCCCAGCATTTT.

This clonotype was seen more than once but under ten times. This chain uses TRBV5-5 with TRBJ2-7; D might be TRBD2 (6 bases). Germline V gene data show CDR1 as SGHKS and CDR2 as YYEKEE (reference sequence). V lost 4 bases to trimming and J lost 0 bases, with 14 bases between them. CDR3 length equals 15 residues. CDR3: CASSRTRGSSYEQYF. As DNA, the CDR3 is TGTGCCAGCAGCCGGACCCGGGGGAGCTCCTACGAGCAGTACTTC.

There are many counts of this clonotype. The chain carries TRBV5-5 and TRBJ1-1; D is perhaps TRBD1 (6 bases). This CDR3 comprises 14 residues. V gave up 1 base and J gave up 4 bases, with 11 bases separating them. The germline gives CDR1 SGHKS, CDR2 YYEKEE (reference sequence). The CDR3 reads CASSLTRGGTEAFF. As DNA, the CDR3 is TGTGCCAGCAGCTTGACAAGGGGGGGCACTGAAGCTTTCTTT.

This clonotype was seen at least ten times. The rearrangement links TRBV6-5 to TRBJ1-1; 9 nucleotides align to TRBD1. The CDR3 length is 19 residues. V dropped 3 bases and J dropped 4; count of bases not matched to a gene: 18. CDR1 is MNHEY and CDR2 is SVGAGI in the germline V gene. CDR3 sequence: CASSYYMAGQGPRSTEAFF. In nucleotides, the CDR3 is TGTGCCAGCAGTTATTATATGGCGGGACAGGGACCGAGGAGCACTGAAGCTTTCTTT.

This clonotype was seen many times. The chain links TRBV5-1 to TRBJ1-1; no firm D call. Germline V gene lookup returns CDR1 SGHRS and CDR2 YFSETQ. This CDR3 comprises 13 residues. V lost 3 bases, J lost 2 bases, and 8 bases lay in between. The CDR3: CASSYRLNTEAFF. The CDR3 nucleotides read TGCGCCAGCAGCTACAGACTAAACACTGAAGCTTTCTTT.

This clonotype was recorded many times. The genes are TRBV29-1 and TRBJ2-7, with 12 nucleotides matching TRBD2. The CDR3 runs to 13 residues. Germline V CDR1 and CDR2: SQVTM, ANQGSEA. V shed 2 bases and J 6 bases; nucleotides not matched to a gene: 2. The chain's CDR3 is CSVETSGRIEQYF. Here the CDR3 DNA reads TGCAGCGTTGAAACTAGCGGGAGGATCGAGCAGTACTTC.

At least ten counts were recorded for this clonotype. This chain links TRBV20-1 with TRBJ2-3; D ambiguous. CDR3 length: 15 amino acids. The ends were cut back, 6 bases at V and 0 bases at J, with 16 bases in the middle. CDR1 is DFQATT and CDR2 is SNEGSKA in the germline V gene (reference sequence). The chain's CDR3 is CSANRALGSTDTQYF. DNA of the CDR3: TGCAGTGCAAACCGGGCCCTGGGGAGCACAGATACGCAGTATTTT.

This clonotype was seen many times. V and J are TRBV5-1 and TRBJ1-2, with 8 nucleotides matching TRBD1. Germline V CDR1 and CDR2: SGHRS, YFSETQ. After removal of 4 bases from V and 8 bases from J, the junction contained 7 bases not matched to a gene. The CDR3 has 13 amino acids. CDR3 DNA sequence: TGCGCCAGCAGCCTCCACTCAGGGGGCGGCTACACCTTC. Translation: CASSLHSGGGYTF.

The V call is TRBV12-3 or TRBV12-4, the J call TRBJ1-2; possible D gene TRBD1, 6 bases. The germline V and J ends were trimmed by 6 bases and 6 bases, with 17 bases remaining between them. The CDR3 runs 14 residues. In nucleotides, the CDR3 is TGTGCCAGCAGCTGGCCGGGACAATGGAATGGCTACACCTTC. This encodes CASSWPGQWNGYTF.

Ten or more counts support this clonotype. The chain carries TRBV29-1 and TRBJ2-5; TRBD1 matches 8 bases. Trimming removed 6 bases from V and 5 bases from J; junction bases left unmatched: 8. The CDR3 totals 13 residues. Germline V gives CDR1 SQVTM, CDR2 ANQGSEA. CDR3 nucleotides: TGCAGCGTATCCGGGACAGGTTCTGAGACCCAGTACTTC. Protein: CSVSGTGSETQYF.

The V and J genes are TRBV6-1 and TRBJ2-5, with D unresolved. The germline V and J ends were trimmed by 2 bases and 4 bases, with 17 bases remaining between them. CDR1 and CDR2 (germline): MNHNS, SASEGT. This CDR3 is built from 16 residues. CDR3 region: CASSELTRWWRETQYF. CDR3 sequence (DNA): TGTGCCAGCAGTGAACTTACGAGGTGGTGGAGAGAGACCCAGTACTTC.

This clonotype was seen repeatedly, ten times or more. The chain employs TRBV5-1 and TRBJ1-4, with D maybe TRBD1 (5 bases). The ends were cut back, 4 bases at V and 0 bases at J, with 13 bases in the middle. The V gene's germline CDR1 is SGHRS and CDR2 YFSETQ. The CDR3 runs to 16 residues. The CDR3 coding sequence is TGCGCCAGCAGCCCTGGGACGGTTACAACTAATGAAAAACTGTTTTTT. This translates into CASSPGTVTTNEKLFF.

In its sample, this clonotype was seen many times. The chain links TRBV9 to TRBJ2-2; D gene unclear. The CDR3 has 14 amino acids. CDR1 is SGDLS, CDR2 YYNGEE, per germline. Trimming removed 6 bases at V and 3 bases at J, with 12 bases between. The CDR3 sequence: CASTPLPDTGELFF. For the CDR3, the DNA is TGTGCCAGCACCCCACTCCCAGACACCGGGGAGCTGTTTTTT.